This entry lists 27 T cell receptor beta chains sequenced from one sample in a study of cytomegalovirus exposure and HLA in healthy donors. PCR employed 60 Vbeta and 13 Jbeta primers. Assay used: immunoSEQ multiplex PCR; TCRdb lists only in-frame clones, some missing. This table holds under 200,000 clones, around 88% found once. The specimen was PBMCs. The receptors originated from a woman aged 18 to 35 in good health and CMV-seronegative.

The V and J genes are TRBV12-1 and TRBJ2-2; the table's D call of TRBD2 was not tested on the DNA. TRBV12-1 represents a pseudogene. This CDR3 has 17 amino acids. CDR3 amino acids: CASSPPTSGANTGELFF. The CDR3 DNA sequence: TGTGCCAGCAGCCCTCCAACTAGCGGAGCGAACACCGGGGAGCTGTTTTTT.

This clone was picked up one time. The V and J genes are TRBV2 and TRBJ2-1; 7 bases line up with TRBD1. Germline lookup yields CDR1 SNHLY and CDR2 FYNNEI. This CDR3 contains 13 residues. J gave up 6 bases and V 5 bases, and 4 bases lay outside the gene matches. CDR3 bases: TGTGCCAGCAGTTACCAGGGGGTCAATGAGCAGTTCTTC. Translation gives CASSYQGVNEQFF.

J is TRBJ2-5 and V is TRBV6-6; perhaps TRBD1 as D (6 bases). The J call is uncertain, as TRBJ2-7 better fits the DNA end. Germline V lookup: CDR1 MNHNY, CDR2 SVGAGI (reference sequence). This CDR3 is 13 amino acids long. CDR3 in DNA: TGTGCCAGCAGAGGAACAGGGTCCTACGAGCAGTACTTC. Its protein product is CASRGTGSYEQYF.

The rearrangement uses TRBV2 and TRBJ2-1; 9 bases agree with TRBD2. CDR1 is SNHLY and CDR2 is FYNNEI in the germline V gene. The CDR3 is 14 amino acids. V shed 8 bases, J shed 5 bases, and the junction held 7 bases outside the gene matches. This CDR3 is CASGEASGDNEQFF. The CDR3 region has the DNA TGTGCCAGCGGGGAGGCTAGCGGGGACAATGAGCAGTTCTTC.

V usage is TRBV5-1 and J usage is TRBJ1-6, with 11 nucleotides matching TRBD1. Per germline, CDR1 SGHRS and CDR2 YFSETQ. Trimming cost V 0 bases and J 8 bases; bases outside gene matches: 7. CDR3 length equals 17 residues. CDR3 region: CASSLAPDRGRDSPLHF. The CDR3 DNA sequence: TGCGCCAGCAGCTTGGCCCCGGACAGGGGGCGAGATTCACCCCTCCACTTT. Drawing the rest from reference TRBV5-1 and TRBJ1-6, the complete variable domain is KAGVTQTPRYLIKTRGQQVTLSCSPISGHRSVSWYQQTPGQGLQFLFEYFSETQRNKGNFPGRFSGRQFSNSRSEMNVSTLELGDSALYLCASSLAPDRGRDSPLHFGNGTRLTVT.

CDR3 DNA sequence: TGTGCCAGCAACCCTGGGACAGGGAACTACGAGCAGTACTTC. Translated, it gives CASNPGTGNYEQYF. The chain employs TRBV28 and TRBJ2-7; 9 bases map to TRBD1. This CDR3 has 14 amino acids. The germline V gene encodes CDR1 MDHEN and CDR2 SYDVKM. J was trimmed by 3 bases and V by 7 bases; bases with no gene match: 7.

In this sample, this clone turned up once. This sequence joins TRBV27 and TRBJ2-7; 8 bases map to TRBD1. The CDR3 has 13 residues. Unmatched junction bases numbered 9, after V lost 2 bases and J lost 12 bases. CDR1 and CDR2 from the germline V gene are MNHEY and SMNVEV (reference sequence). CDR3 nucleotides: TGTGCCAGCAGTTTAGGTCCAGGGGGCGCTTCGTACTTC. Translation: CASSLGPGGASYF.

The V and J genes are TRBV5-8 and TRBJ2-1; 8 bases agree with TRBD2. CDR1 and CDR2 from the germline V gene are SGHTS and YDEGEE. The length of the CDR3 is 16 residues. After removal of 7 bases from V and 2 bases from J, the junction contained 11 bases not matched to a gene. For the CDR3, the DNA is TGTGCCAGCGACGGGAGGGTAAGCGGGACCTACAATGAGCAGTTCTTC. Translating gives CASDGRVSGTYNEQFF. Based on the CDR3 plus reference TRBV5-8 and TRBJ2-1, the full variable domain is EAGVTQSPTHLIKTRGQQATLRCSPISGHTSVYWYQQALGLGLQFLLWYDEGEERNRGNFPPRFSGRQFPNYSSELNVNALELEDSALYLCASDGRVSGTYNEQFFGPGTRLTVL.

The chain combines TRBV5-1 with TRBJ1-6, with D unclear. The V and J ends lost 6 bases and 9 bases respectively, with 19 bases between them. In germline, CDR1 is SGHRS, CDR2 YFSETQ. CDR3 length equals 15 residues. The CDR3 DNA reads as TGCGCCAGCAAGTTGGGAGTCCTAACCTTTTCACCCCTCCACTTT. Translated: CASKLGVLTFSPLHF.

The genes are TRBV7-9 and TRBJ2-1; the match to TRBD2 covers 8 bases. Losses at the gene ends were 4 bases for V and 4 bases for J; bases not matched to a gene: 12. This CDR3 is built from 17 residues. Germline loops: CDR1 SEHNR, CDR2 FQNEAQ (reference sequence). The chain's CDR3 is CASSSKNSGTRYNEQFF. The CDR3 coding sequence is TGTGCCAGCAGCTCAAAGAACTCCGGGACTAGGTACAATGAGCAGTTCTTC.

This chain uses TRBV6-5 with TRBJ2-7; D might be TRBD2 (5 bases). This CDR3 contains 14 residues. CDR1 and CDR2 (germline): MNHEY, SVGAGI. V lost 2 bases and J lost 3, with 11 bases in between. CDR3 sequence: CASSYGPSSYEQYF. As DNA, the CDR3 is TGTGCCAGCAGTTACGGCCCTAGCAGCTACGAGCAGTACTTC.

Here the CDR3 DNA reads TGTGCCAGCAAACGGGAGAGGAGGGAGACCCAGTACTTC. Protein product: CASKRERRETQYF. The rearrangement links TRBV28 to TRBJ2-5, with D maybe TRBD2 (6 bases). The CDR3 has 13 amino acids. Trimming removed 7 bases at V and 5 bases at J, with 14 bases between. Per the germline V gene, CDR1 is MDHEN and CDR2 is SYDVKM. Variable domain in full (rest from reference TRBV28 and TRBJ2-5): DVKVTQSSRYLVKRTGEKVFLECVQDMDHENMFWYRQDPGLGLRLIYFSYDVKMKEKGDIPEGYSVSREKKERFSLILESASTNQTSMYLCASKRERRETQYFGPGTRLLVL.

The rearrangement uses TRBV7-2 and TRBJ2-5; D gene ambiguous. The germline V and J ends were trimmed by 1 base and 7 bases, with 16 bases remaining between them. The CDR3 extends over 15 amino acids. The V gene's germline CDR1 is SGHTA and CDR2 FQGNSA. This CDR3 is CASSLDSGPDGTQYF. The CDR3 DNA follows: TGTGCCAGCAGCTTAGATAGTGGGCCCGACGGGACCCAGTACTTC.

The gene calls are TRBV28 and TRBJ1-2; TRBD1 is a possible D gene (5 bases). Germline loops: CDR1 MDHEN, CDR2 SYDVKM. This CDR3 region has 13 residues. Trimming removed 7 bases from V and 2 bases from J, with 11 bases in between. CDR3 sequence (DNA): TGTGCCAGCACCGGGGGAGGGAACTATGGCTACACCTTC. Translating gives CASTGGGNYGYTF.

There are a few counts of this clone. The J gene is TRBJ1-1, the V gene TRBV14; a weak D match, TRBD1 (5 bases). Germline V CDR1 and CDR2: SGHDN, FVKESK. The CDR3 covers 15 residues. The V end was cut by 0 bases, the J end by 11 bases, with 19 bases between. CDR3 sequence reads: CASSQDSGTFRVAFF. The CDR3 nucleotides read TGTGCCAGCAGCCAAGATTCCGGGACTTTTCGGGTGGCTTTCTTT.

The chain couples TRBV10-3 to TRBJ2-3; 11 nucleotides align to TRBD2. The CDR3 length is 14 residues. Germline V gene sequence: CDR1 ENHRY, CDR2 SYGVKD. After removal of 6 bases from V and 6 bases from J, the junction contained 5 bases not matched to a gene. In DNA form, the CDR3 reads TGTGCCATCAGACCTCCTAGCGGGGGGGATACGCAGTATTTT. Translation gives CAIRPPSGGDTQYF.

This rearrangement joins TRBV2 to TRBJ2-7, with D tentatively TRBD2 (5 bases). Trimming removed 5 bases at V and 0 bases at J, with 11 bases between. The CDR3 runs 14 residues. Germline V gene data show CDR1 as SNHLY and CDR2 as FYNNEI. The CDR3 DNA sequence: TGTGCCAGCAGTATGGGTCGGGGCTCCTACGAGCAGTACTTC. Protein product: CASSMGRGSYEQYF.

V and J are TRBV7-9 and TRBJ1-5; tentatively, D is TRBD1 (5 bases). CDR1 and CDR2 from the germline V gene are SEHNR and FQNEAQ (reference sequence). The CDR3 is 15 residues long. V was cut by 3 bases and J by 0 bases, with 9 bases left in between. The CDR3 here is CASSLDGHSNQPQHF. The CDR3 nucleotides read TGTGCCAGCAGCTTGGACGGACATAGCAATCAGCCCCAGCATTTT.

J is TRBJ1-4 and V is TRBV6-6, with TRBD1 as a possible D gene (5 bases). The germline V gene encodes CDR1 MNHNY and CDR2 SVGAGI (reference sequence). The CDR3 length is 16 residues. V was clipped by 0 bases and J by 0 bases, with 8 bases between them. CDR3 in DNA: TGTGCCAGCAGTTACTCCCGGACAACAACTAATGAAAAACTGTTTTTT. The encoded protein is CASSYSRTTTNEKLFF.

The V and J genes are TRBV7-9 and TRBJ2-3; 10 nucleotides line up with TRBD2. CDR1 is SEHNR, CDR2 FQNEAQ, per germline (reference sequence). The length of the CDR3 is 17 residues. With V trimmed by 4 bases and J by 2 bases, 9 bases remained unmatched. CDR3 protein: CASSSRVAGGHTDTQYF. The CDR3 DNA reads TGTGCCAGCAGCTCCCGAGTAGCGGGAGGACACACAGATACGCAGTATTTT.

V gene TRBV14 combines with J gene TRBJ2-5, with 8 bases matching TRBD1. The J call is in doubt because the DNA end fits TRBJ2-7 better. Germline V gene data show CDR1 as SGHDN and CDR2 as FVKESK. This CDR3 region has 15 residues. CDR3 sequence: CASSQVTGAVYEQYF. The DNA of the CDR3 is TGTGCCAGCAGCCAAGTGACAGGGGCGGTCTACGAGCAGTACTTC.

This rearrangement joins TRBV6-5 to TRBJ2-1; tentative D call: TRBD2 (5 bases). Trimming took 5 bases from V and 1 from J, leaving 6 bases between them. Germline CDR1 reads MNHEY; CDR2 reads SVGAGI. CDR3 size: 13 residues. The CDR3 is CASSTGSYNEQFF. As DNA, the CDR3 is TGTGCCAGCAGTACGGGATCCTACAATGAGCAGTTCTTC.

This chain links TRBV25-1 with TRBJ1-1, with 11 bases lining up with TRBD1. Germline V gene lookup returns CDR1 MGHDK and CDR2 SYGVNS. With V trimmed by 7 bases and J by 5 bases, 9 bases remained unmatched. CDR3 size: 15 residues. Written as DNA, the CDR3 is TGTGCCAGCATTCCGGACAGGGGGCTATTAACTGAAGCTTTCTTT. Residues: CASIPDRGLLTEAFF.

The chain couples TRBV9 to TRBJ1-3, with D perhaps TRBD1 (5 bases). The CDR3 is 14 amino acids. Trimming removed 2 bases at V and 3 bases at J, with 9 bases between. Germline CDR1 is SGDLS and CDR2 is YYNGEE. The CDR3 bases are TGTGCCAGCAGCGTCCAGGGAAATGGAAACACCATATATTTT. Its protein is CASSVQGNGNTIYF.

The CDR3 loop reads CASSSDGQGEAFF. The DNA of the CDR3 is TGTGCCAGCAGCTCGGACGGACAGGGAGAAGCTTTCTTT. The chain joins TRBV7-9 to TRBJ1-1; 8 bases fit TRBD1. Per the germline V gene, CDR1 is SEHNR and CDR2 is FQNEAQ (reference sequence). V gave up 4 bases and J gave up 8 bases; unmatched junction bases: 6. The CDR3 covers 13 residues.

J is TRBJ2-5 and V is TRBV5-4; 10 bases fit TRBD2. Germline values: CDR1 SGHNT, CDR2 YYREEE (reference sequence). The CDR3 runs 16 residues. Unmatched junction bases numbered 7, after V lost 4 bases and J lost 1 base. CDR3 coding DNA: TGTGCCAGCAGCAGGATAGCGGGAGGTAGCCAAGAGACCCAGTACTTC. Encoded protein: CASSRIAGGSQETQYF.

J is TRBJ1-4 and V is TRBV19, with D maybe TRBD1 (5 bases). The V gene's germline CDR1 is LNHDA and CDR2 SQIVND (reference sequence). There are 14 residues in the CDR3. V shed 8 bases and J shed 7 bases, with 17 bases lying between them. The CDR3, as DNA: TGTGCCAGTCGAACCATCCAGGGAAGTGAAAAACTGTTTTTT. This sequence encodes CASRTIQGSEKLFF. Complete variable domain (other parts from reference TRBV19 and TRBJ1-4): DGGITQSPKYLFRKEGQNVTLSCEQNLNHDAMYWYRQDPGQGLRLIYYSQIVNDFQKGDIAEGYSVSREKKESFPLTVTSAQKNPTAFYLCASRTIQGSEKLFFGSGTQLSVL.